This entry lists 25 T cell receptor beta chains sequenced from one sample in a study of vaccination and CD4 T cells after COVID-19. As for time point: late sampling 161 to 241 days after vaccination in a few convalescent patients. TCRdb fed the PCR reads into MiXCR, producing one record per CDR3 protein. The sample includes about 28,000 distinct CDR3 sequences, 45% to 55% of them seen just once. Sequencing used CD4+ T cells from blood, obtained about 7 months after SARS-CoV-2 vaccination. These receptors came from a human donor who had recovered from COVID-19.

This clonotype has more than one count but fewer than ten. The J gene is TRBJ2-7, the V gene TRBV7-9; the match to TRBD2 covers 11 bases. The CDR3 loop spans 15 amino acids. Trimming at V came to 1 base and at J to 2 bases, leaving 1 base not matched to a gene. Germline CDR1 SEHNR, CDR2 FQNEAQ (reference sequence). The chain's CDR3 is CASSLVAGGAYEQYF. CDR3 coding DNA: TGTGCCAGCAGCTTAGTAGCGGGAGGGGCCTACGAGCAGTACTTC. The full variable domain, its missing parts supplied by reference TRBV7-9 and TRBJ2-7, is DTGVSQNPRHKITKRGQNVTFRCDPISEHNRLYWYRQTLGQGPEFLTYFQNEAQLEKSRLLSDRFSAERPKGSFSTLEIQRTEQGDSAMYLCASSLVAGGAYEQYFGPGTRLTVT.

CDR3 sequence (DNA): TGTGCCATCAAGTGGGGCAAGAGCACAGATACGCAGTATTTT. This translates into CAIKWGKSTDTQYF. This rearrangement joins TRBV10-3 to TRBJ2-3, with D perhaps matching TRBD1 (5 bases). The CDR3 is 14 residues long. With 7 bases removed from V and 0 bases from J, the gap between germline ends came to 11 bases. Germline lookup yields CDR1 ENHRY and CDR2 SYGVKD.

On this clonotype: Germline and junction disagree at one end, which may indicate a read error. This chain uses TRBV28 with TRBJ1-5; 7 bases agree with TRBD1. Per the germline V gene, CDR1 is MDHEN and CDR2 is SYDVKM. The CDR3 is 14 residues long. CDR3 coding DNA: TGTGCCAGCAGTTCGGGACAGCCAGTGTTCAGTTGTTATTTT. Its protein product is CASSSGQPVFSCYF.

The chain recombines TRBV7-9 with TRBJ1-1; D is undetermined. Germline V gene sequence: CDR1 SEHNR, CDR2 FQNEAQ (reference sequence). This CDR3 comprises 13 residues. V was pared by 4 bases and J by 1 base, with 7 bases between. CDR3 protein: CASSSDANTEAFF. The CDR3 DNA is TGTGCCAGCAGCTCGGACGCGAACACTGAAGCTTTCTTT.

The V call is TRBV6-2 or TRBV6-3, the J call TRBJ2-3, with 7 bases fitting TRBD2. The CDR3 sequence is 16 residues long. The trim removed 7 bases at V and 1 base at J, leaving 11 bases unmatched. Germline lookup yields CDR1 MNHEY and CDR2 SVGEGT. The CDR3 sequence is CASKTPAGRGTDTQYF. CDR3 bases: TGTGCCAGCAAAACTCCAGCGGGACGGGGCACAGATACGCAGTATTTT.

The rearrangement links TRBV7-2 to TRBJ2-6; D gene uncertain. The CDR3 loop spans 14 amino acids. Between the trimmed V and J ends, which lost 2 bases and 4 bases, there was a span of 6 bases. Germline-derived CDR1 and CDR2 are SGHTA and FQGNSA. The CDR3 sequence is CASSLTSGANVLTF. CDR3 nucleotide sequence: TGTGCCAGCAGCTTAACTTCGGGGGCCAACGTCCTGACTTTC.

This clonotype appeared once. CDR3 bases: TGCAGTGCAGTGGACTCGACTAGCGGCCTCTACAATGAGCAGTTCTTC. Translating it yields CSAVDSTSGLYNEQFF. The chain recombines TRBV20-1 with TRBJ2-1, with 9 bases lining up with TRBD2. With V trimmed by 6 bases and J by 3 bases, 12 bases remained unmatched. Germline CDR1 is DFQATT and CDR2 is SNEGSKA (reference sequence). This CDR3 is built from 16 residues.

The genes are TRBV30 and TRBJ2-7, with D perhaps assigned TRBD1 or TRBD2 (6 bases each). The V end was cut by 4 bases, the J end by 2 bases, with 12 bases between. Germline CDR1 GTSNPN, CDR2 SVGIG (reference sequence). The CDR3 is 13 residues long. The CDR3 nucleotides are TGTGCCTGGAAAGGCCGGGGGCCCTACGAGCAGTACTTC. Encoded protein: CAWKGRGPYEQYF.

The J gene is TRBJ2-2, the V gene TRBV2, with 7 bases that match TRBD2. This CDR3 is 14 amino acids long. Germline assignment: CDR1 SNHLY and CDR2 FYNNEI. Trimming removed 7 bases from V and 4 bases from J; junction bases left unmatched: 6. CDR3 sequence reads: CASKGTIVTGELFF. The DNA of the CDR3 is TGTGCCAGCAAGGGGACTATAGTCACCGGGGAGCTGTTTTTT.

CDR3 coding DNA: TGTGCCAGCAGCTTAGGATTCCAGGGGGGGGTGTTCTTC. Translating it yields CASSLGFQGGVFF. The gene calls are TRBV7-2 and TRBJ2-1; TRBD1 or TRBD2 may be the D gene (7 bases each). Germline V gene sequence: CDR1 SGHTA, CDR2 FQGNSA. The CDR3 runs 13 residues. The V and J ends lost 1 base and 15 bases respectively, with 16 bases between them.

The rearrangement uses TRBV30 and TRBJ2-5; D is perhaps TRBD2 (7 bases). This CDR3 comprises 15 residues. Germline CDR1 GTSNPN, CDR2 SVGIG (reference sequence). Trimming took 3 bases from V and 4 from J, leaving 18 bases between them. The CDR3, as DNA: TGTGCCTGGAGGGTTGGGGGGGCGCGGCGAGAGACCCAGTACTTC. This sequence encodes CAWRVGGARRETQYF.

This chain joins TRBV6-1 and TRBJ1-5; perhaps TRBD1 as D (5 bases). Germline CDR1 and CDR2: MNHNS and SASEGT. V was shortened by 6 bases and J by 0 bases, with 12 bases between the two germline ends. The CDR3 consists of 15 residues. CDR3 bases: TGTGCCAGCAGGGTCGACAGAAATAGCAATCAGCCCCAGCATTTT. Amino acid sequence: CASRVDRNSNQPQHF.

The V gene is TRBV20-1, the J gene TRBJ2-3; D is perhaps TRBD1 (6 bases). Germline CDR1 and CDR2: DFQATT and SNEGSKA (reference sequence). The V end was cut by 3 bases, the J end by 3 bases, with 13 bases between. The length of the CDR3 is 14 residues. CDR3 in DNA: TGCAGTGCTAGCTCTGGGACACTAACAGATACGCAGTATTTT. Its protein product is CSASSGTLTDTQYF.

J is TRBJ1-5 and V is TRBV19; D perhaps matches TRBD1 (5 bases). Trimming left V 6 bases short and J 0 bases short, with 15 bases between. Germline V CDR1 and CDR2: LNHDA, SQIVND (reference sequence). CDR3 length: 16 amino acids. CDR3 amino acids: CASRMGRLYSNQPQHF. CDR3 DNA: TGTGCCAGTAGAATGGGGCGGCTGTATAGCAATCAGCCCCAGCATTTT.

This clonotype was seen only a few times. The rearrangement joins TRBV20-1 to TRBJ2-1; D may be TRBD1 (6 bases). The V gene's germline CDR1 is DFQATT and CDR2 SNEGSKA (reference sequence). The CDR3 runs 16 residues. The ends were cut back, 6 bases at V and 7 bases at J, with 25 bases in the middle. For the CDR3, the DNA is TGCAGTGCCGCACCTCGGGACAAGCACAGGTGGAATGAGCAGTTCTTC. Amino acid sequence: CSAAPRDKHRWNEQFF.

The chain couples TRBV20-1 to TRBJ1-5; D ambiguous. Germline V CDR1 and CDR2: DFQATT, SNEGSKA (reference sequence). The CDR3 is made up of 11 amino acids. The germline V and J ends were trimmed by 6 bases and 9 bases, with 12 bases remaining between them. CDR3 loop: CSARASGPQHF. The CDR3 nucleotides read TGCAGTGCAAGGGCCTCAGGGCCCCAGCATTTT.

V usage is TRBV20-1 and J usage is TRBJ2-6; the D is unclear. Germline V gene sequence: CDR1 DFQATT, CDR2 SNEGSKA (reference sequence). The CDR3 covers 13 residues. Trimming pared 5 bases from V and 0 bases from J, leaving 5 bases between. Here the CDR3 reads CSAWTSGANVLTF. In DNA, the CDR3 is TGCAGTGCTTGGACCTCTGGGGCCAACGTCCTGACTTTC.

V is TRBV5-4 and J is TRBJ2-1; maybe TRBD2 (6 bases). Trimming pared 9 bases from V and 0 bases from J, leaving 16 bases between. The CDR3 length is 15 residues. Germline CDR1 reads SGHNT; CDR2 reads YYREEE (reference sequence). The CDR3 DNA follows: TGTGCCACCTACCTAGCGTCGAGCTCCTACAATGAGCAGTTCTTC. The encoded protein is CATYLASSSYNEQFF.

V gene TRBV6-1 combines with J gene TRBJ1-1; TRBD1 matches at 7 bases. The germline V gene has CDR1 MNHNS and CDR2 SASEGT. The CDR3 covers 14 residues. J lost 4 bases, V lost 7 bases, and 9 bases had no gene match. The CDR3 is CASIRTGGGTEAFF. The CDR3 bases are TGTGCCAGCATCAGGACAGGCGGGGGCACTGAAGCTTTCTTT.

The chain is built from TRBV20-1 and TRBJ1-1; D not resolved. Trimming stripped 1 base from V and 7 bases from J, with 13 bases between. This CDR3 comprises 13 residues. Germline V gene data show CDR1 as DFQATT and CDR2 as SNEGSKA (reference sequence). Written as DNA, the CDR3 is TGCAGTGCTAGAGGCAGAACCCCCCTTGAAGCTTTCTTT. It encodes CSARGRTPLEAFF.

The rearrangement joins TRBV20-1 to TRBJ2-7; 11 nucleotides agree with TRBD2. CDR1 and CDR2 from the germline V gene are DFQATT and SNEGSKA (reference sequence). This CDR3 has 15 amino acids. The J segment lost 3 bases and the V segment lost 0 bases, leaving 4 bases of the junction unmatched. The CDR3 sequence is CSAREGGTSGYEQYF. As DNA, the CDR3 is TGCAGTGCTAGAGAGGGGGGGACTAGCGGCTACGAGCAGTACTTC.

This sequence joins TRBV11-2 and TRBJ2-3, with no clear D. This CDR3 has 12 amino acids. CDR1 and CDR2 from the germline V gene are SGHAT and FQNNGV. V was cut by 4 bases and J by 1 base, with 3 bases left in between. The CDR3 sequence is CASSSGTDTQYF. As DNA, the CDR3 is TGTGCCAGCAGCTCCGGCACAGATACGCAGTATTTT.

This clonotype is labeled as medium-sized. CDR3 sequence: CASSSGSSYNEQFF. The CDR3 DNA sequence: TGTGCCAGCAGTAGCGGGAGCTCCTACAATGAGCAGTTCTTC. The chain employs TRBV6-2 or TRBV6-3 and TRBJ2-1, with 8 bases matching TRBD2. The CDR3 has 14 amino acids. Germline CDR1 reads MNHEY; CDR2 reads SVGEGT. The V gene end was trimmed by 5 bases and the J gene end by 0 bases; junction bases not matched to a gene: 0.

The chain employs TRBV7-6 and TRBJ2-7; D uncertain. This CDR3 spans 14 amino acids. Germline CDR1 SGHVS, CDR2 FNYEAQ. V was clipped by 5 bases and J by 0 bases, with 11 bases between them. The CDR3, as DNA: TGTGCCAGCAGCCGTGACGGAATCTCCTACGAGCAGTACTTC. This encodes CASSRDGISYEQYF. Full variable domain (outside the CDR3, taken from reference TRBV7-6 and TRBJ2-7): GAGVSQSPRYKVTKRGQDVALRCDPISGHVSLYWYRQALGQGPEFLTYFNYEAQQDKSGLPNDRFSAERPEGSISTLTIQRTEQRDSAMYRCASSRDGISYEQYFGPGTRLTVT.

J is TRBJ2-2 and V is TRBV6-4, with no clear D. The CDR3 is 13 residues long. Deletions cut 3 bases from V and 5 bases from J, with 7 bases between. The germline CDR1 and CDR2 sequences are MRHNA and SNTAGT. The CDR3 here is CASSESVTGELFF. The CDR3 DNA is TGTGCCAGCAGTGAATCCGTTACCGGGGAGCTGTTTTTT.